The following is a T cell receptor beta chain sequence with its context. This sample stems from a study of OX40 agonist ivuxolimab in advanced cancers. The length of the CDR3 is 11 residues. V gave up 0 bases and J gave up 3 bases, with 3 bases separating them. Germline CDR1 reads DFQATT; CDR2 reads SNEGSKA (reference sequence). Profiling relied on immunoSEQ multiplex PCR, and the TCRdb table lists in-frame clones only, not all of them. Among 60,000 to 65,000 clones listed, 75% to 95% were seen once. The TCR originated in an adult with an advanced solid tumor such as melanoma, head and neck, liver or kidney cancer. V is TRBV20-1 and J is TRBJ2-7; D gene uncertain. The starting material was CD4+ or CD8+ T cells sorted from blood, obtained in a trial of the OX40 agonist ivuxolimab. CDR3 DNA: TGCAGTGCTAGAGACAGCTACGAGCAGTACTTC. It yields the protein CSARDSYEQYF.